Below are 14 T cell receptor beta chains sequenced from a single sample in a study of blood T cell repertoires in COVID-19. Profiled with immunoSEQ multiplex PCR; TCRdb holds only in-frame clones, not every one. The data contain some 260,000 clones, around 79% of them seen just once; the ten biggest clones take up about 3.5%. Material: peripheral blood. The receptors shown here come from an elderly woman with acute or convalescent COVID-19.

The chain has TRBV5-1 and TRBJ1-1; 9 bases are a match to TRBD1. V lost 4 bases to trimming and J lost 12 bases; unmatched junction nucleotides: 10. CDR1 and CDR2 (germline): SGHRS, YFSETQ. This CDR3 spans 13 amino acids. Here the CDR3 DNA reads TGCGCCAGCAGCGAACAGGGGGCGCGGGGAACTTTCTTT. Translation gives CASSEQGARGTFF.

The chain uses TRBV7-9 and TRBJ1-1; possible D gene TRBD1, 5 bases. Trimming stripped 5 bases from V and 0 bases from J, with 16 bases between. The CDR3 consists of 16 residues. Germline assignment: CDR1 SEHNR and CDR2 FQNEAQ (reference sequence). In DNA, the CDR3 is TGTGCCAGCAGCAACCTGGGGGGACGGGTGAACACTGAAGCTTTCTTT. Protein: CASSNLGGRVNTEAFF.

This clone was detected only a few times. V gene TRBV10-3 combines with J gene TRBJ1-2; possibly TRBD1 for D (5 bases). V was shortened by 5 bases and J by 4 bases, with 14 bases between the two germline ends. Germline-derived CDR1 and CDR2 are ENHRY and SYGVKD. This CDR3 is built from 14 residues. DNA of the CDR3: TGTGCCATCAGTCCGCGAGGCGGGGGCTATGGCTACACCTTC. This gives the protein CAISPRGGGYGYTF.

J is TRBJ2-1 and V is TRBV6-2 or TRBV6-3; 10 bases are shared with TRBD2. Germline CDR1 reads MNHEY; CDR2 reads SVGEGT. CDR3 size: 15 residues. With 5 bases clipped from V and 6 bases from J, the junction kept 7 bases outside the gene matches. In nucleotides, the CDR3 is TGTGCCAGCAGTACGGGACTAGCGCGGACCAATGAGCAGTTCTTC. This sequence encodes CASSTGLARTNEQFF.

The chain carries TRBV7-2 and TRBJ1-4; 8 nucleotides align to TRBD1. Germline CDR1 is SGHTA and CDR2 is FQGNSA. Unmatched junction bases numbered 4, after V lost 2 bases and J lost 5 bases. The CDR3 runs 15 residues. CDR3 region: CASSLITGGNEKLFF. The CDR3 DNA follows: TGTGCCAGCAGCTTAATCACAGGGGGGAATGAAAAACTGTTTTTT. The full variable domain, its missing parts supplied by reference TRBV7-2 and TRBJ1-4, is GAGVSQSPSNKVTEKGKDVELRCDPISGHTALYWYRQSLGQGLEFLIYFQGNSAPDKSGLPSDRFSAERTGGSVSTLTIQRTQQEDSAVYLCASSLITGGNEKLFFGSGTQLSVL.

This clone was observed once. This sequence joins TRBV18 and TRBJ2-1; 7 bases are a match to TRBD2. CDR1 and CDR2 (germline): KGHSH, LQKENI. V lost 6 bases and J lost 6; bases outside the gene matches: 11. The CDR3 runs 15 residues. CDR3 coding DNA: TGTGCCAGCTCCCGGACTAGAGGGGAGGCCAATGAGCAGTTCTTC. The encoded protein is CASSRTRGEANEQFF.

This clone was detected ten times or more. The chain is built from TRBV19 and TRBJ1-2; possibly TRBD1 for D (5 bases). CDR3 length equals 13 residues. Germline assignment: CDR1 LNHDA and CDR2 SQIVND (reference sequence). Trimming removed 3 bases at V and 3 bases at J, with 8 bases between. The CDR3 loop is CASSMRGDYGYTF. The CDR3, as DNA: TGTGCCAGTAGTATGCGGGGGGACTATGGCTACACCTTC.

The count of this clone is one. Written as DNA, the CDR3 is TGTGCCAGCAGCTTAGGGGGAGTTTTATCCAACAATGAGCAGTTCTTC. It codes for CASSLGGVLSNNEQFF. The chain joins TRBV11-1 to TRBJ2-1, with a weak D call TRBD2 (5 bases). CDR3 length equals 16 residues. Trimming shortened V by 1 base and J by 5 bases, and 15 bases separated the two germline ends. Per the germline V gene, CDR1 is SGHAT and CDR2 is FQDESV (reference sequence). The full variable domain, completed using reference TRBV11-1 and TRBJ2-1, is EAEVAQSPRYKITEKSQAVAFWCDPISGHATLYWYRQILGQGPELLVQFQDESVVDDSQLPKDRFSAERLKGVDSTLKIQPAELGDSAMYLCASSLGGVLSNNEQFFGPGTRLTVL.

The chain recombines TRBV5-1 with TRBJ1-1; perhaps TRBD1 as D (6 bases). The CDR3 contains 15 residues. Germline V gene sequence: CDR1 SGHRS, CDR2 YFSETQ. Between the trimmed V and J ends, which lost 4 bases and 1 base, there was a span of 14 bases. The CDR3 nucleotides are TGCGCCAGCAGCGTAACCGGGACACAGAACACTGAAGCTTTCTTT. Protein: CASSVTGTQNTEAFF.

The J gene is TRBJ2-3, the V gene TRBV10-3, with 9 nucleotides matching TRBD2. CDR3 length equals 16 residues. Germline values: CDR1 ENHRY, CDR2 SYGVKD. V lost 3 bases to trimming and J lost 1 base; unmatched junction nucleotides: 5. The CDR3: CAISDLGGGGTDTQYF. For the CDR3, the DNA is TGTGCCATCAGTGACCTGGGCGGGGGGGGCACAGATACGCAGTATTTT.

This clone was observed a handful of times. The gene calls are TRBV7-9 and TRBJ1-2; 10 bases are shared with TRBD1. The CDR3 contains 16 residues. CDR1 SEHNR and CDR2 FQNEAQ come from the germline V gene (reference sequence). V gave up 5 bases and J gave up 5 bases; unmatched junction bases: 11. CDR3 amino acids: CASSQAGDRGWYGYTF. CDR3 coding DNA: TGTGCCAGCAGCCAGGCGGGGGACAGGGGTTGGTATGGCTACACCTTC.

This clone was seen only a few times. J is TRBJ1-5 and V is TRBV12-3 or TRBV12-4, with TRBD1 matching 8 bases. J was trimmed by 6 bases and V by 5 bases; bases with no gene match: 3. The CDR3 sequence is 13 residues long. The CDR3 reads CASSLGTGQPQHF. CDR3 DNA sequence: TGTGCCAGCAGTCTAGGGACAGGTCAGCCCCAGCATTTT.

This clone was recorded only once. This sequence joins TRBV7-2 and TRBJ1-1, with a possible D match to TRBD1 (5 bases). Germline V gene data show CDR1 as SGHTA and CDR2 as FQGNSA. The CDR3 extends over 13 amino acids. Trimming took off 5 bases at V and 3 bases at J, with 10 bases between the two ends. The CDR3 loop is CASSTDSYTEAFF. DNA of the CDR3: TGTGCCAGCAGCACCGACAGCTACACTGAAGCTTTCTTT.

The chain couples TRBV7-8 to TRBJ1-1; TRBD1 matches at 7 bases. Per the germline V gene, CDR1 is SGHVS and CDR2 is FQNEAQ. The V and J ends lost 5 bases and 3 bases, in that order; junction bases with no gene match: 9. CDR3 length: 15 amino acids. The CDR3 loop reads CASSPWTGGDTEAFF. CDR3 sequence (DNA): TGTGCCAGCAGCCCATGGACAGGAGGGGACACTGAAGCTTTCTTT.